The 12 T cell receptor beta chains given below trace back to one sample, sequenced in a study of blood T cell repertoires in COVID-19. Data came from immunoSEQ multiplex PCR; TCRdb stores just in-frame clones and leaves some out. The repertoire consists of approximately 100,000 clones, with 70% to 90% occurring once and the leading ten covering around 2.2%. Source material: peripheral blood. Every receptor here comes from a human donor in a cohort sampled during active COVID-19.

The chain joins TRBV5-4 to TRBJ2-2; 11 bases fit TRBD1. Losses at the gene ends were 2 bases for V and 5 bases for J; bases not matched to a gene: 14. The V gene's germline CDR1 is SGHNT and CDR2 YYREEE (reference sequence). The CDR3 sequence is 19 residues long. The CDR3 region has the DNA TGTGCCAGCAGCTTCGGACAGGGGGCTCTTTGGGTATGGACCGGGGAGCTGTTTTTT. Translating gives CASSFGQGALWVWTGELFF.

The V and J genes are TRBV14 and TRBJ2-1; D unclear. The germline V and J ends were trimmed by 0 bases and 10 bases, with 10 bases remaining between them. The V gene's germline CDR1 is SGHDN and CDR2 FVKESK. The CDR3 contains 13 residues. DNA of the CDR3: TGTGCCAGCAGCCAAGACCGCTACAGCGAGCAGTTCTTC. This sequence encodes CASSQDRYSEQFF.

The CDR3 region has the DNA TGTGCCAGCAGCCCCTCGAGCGGGGGAAGCTCCTACGAGCAGTACTTC. Its protein product is CASSPSSGGSSYEQYF. The rearrangement links TRBV7-2 to TRBJ2-7, with 8 bases that match TRBD2. V lost 5 bases, J lost 0 bases, and 9 bases stayed unmatched. The CDR3 contains 16 residues. CDR1 and CDR2 (germline): SGHTA, FQGNSA.

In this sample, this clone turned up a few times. The CDR3 protein is CASSATREFGYTF. DNA for the CDR3: TGTGCCAGCTCGGCGACTCGGGAATTTGGCTACACCTTC. The J gene is TRBJ1-2, the V gene TRBV18, with D hard to call. V lost 6 bases to trimming and J lost 7 bases, with 15 bases between them. Per germline, CDR1 KGHSH and CDR2 LQKENI. This CDR3 is built from 13 residues.

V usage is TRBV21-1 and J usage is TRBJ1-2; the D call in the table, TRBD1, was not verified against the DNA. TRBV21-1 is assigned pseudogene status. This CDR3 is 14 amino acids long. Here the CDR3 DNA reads TGTGCCAGCAGCAAAGCGCCTCAGGTTTCTGGCTACACCTTC. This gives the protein CASSKAPQVSGYTF.

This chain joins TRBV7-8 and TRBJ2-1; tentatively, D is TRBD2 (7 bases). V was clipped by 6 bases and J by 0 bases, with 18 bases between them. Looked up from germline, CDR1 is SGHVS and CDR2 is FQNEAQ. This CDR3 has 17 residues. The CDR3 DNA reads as TGTGCCAGCAGAGCAATAGGGGGGGGTTACTCCTACAATGAGCAGTTCTTC. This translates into CASRAIGGGYSYNEQFF.

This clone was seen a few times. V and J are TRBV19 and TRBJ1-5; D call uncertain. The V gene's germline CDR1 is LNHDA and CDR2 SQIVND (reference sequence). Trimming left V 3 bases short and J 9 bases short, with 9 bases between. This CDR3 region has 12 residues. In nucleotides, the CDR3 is TGTGCCAGTAGTATTCCTCCTCGGCCCCAGCATTTT. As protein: CASSIPPRPQHF. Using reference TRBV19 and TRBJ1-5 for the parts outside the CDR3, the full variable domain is DGGITQSPKYLFRKEGQNVTLSCEQNLNHDAMYWYRQDPGQGLRLIYYSQIVNDFQKGDIAEGYSVSREKKESFPLTVTSAQKNPTAFYLCASSIPPRPQHFGDGTRLSIL.

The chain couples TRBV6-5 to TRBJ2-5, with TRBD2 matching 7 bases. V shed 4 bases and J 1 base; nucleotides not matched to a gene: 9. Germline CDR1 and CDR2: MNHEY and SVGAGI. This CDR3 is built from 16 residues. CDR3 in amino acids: CASSWGSGSGQETQYF. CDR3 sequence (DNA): TGTGCCAGCAGTTGGGGTAGCGGGTCGGGCCAAGAGACCCAGTACTTC.

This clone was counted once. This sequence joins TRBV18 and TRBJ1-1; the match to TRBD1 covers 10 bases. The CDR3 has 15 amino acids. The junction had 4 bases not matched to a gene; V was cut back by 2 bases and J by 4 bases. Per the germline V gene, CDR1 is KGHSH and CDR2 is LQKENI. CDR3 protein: CASSPATGGGTEAFF. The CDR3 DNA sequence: TGTGCCAGCTCACCAGCGACAGGGGGCGGCACTGAAGCTTTCTTT.

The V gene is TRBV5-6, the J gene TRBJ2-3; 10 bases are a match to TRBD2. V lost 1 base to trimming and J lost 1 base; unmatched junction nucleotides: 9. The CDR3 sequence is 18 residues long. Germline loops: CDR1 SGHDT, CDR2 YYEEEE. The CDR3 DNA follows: TGTGCCAGCAGCTTGAAGCGGGAGGGCCTGATGGGCACAGATACGCAGTATTTT. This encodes CASSLKREGLMGTDTQYF.

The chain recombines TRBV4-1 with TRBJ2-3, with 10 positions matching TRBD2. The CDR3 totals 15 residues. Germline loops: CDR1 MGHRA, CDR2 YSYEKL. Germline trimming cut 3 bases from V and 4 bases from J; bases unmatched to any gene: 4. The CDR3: CASSQLGLAPDTQYF. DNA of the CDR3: TGCGCCAGCAGCCAGCTGGGACTAGCGCCAGATACGCAGTATTTT.

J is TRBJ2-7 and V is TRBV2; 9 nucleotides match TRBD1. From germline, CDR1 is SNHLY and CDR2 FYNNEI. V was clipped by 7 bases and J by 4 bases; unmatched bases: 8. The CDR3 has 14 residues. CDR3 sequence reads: CASIGGTGRYEQYF. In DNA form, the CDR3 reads TGTGCCAGCATCGGGGGGACAGGGAGATACGAGCAGTACTTC.